Shown below are 22 T cell receptor beta chains from a single sample sequenced in a study of control samples from healthy donors and cancer patients. Repertoires were generated with immunoSEQ multiplex PCR, while TCRdb's copy carries only in-frame clones and drops some. Among 50,000 to 65,000 clones listed, 75% to 95% were seen once. Material: PBMCs. The receptors derive from a man aged 25-45 years with colorectal cancer.

The chain combines TRBV14 with TRBJ1-4, with D maybe TRBD1 (5 bases). The CDR3 has 17 amino acids. The V and J ends lost 2 bases and 3 bases respectively, with 16 bases between them. Looked up from germline, CDR1 is SGHDN and CDR2 is FVKESK. For the CDR3, the DNA is TGTGCCAGCAGCCAAAGAACAGGCAGATTTCCTAATGAAAAACTGTTTTTT. It is translated as CASSQRTGRFPNEKLFF.

The genes are TRBV15 and TRBJ1-1; no clear D. V lost 0 bases and J lost 8, with 13 bases in between. There are 14 residues in the CDR3. Looked up from germline, CDR1 is LNHNV and CDR2 is YYDKDF (reference sequence). The chain's CDR3 is CATSRDRGVLEAFF. The CDR3 nucleotides are TGTGCCACCAGCAGAGATCGGGGTGTATTAGAAGCTTTCTTT.

The V gene is TRBV5-1, the J gene TRBJ1-1; 7 bases are shared with TRBD1. V shed 4 bases, J shed 4 bases, and the junction held 10 bases outside the gene matches. The CDR3 has 15 amino acids. The V gene's germline CDR1 is SGHRS and CDR2 YFSETQ. The chain's CDR3 is CASSGKQGEFTEAFF. The CDR3 coding sequence is TGCGCCAGCAGCGGGAAGCAGGGGGAATTCACTGAAGCTTTCTTT.

As for this clone: Germline is not matched at one junction end, which may reflect a read error. CDR3 bases: TGTGCCAGCAGCTTGATAGGGGCGAGTGAGACCCGGTACTTC. It encodes CASSLIGASETRYF. The chain combines TRBV5-6 with TRBJ2-5; tentative D call: TRBD1 (5 bases). This CDR3 contains 14 residues. The germline gives CDR1 SGHDT, CDR2 YYEEEE.

The chain uses TRBV29-1 and TRBJ1-4; TRBD1 aligns across 9 bases. Looked up from germline, CDR1 is SQVTM and CDR2 is ANQGSEA. The CDR3 is made up of 13 amino acids. J lost 5 bases, V lost 6 bases, and 4 bases had no gene match. The CDR3 reads CSVAGTGNEKLFF. The CDR3 region has the DNA TGCAGCGTAGCTGGGACAGGGAATGAAAAACTGTTTTTT.

The V gene is TRBV3-1 (or the pseudogene TRBV3-2), the J gene TRBJ1-2; D remains ambiguous. The CDR3 is 13 amino acids. V was shortened by 4 bases and J by 8 bases, with 14 bases between the two germline ends. Germline V gene sequence: CDR1 LGHDT, CDR2 YNNKEL (reference sequence). CDR3 protein: CASSLGAPGGYTF. The CDR3 DNA reads TGTGCCAGCAGCCTAGGAGCTCCCGGGGGCTACACCTTC.

This chain uses TRBV9 with TRBJ1-1; D is uncertain. Trimming took 0 bases from V and 4 from J, leaving 7 bases between them. This CDR3 region has 13 residues. The germline V gene encodes CDR1 SGDLS and CDR2 YYNGEE. CDR3 coding DNA: TGTGCCAGCAGCGTAGCGGAGGCCACTGAAGCTTTCTTT. This sequence encodes CASSVAEATEAFF.

The chain links TRBV11-2 to TRBJ2-1; D uncertain. The germline CDR1 and CDR2 sequences are SGHAT and FQNNGV. There are 12 residues in the CDR3. V lost 6 bases and J 6 bases, leaving 9 bases between the germline ends. CDR3 sequence reads: CASSTLLNEQFF. CDR3 in DNA: TGTGCCAGCAGTACCCTGCTCAATGAGCAGTTCTTC. The full variable domain, its missing parts supplied by reference TRBV11-2 and TRBJ2-1, is EAGVAQSPRYKIIEKRQSVAFWCNPISGHATLYWYQQILGQGPKLLIQFQNNGVVDDSQLPKDRFSAERLKGVDSTLKIQPAKLEDSAVYLCASSTLLNEQFFGPGTRLTVL.

The chain combines TRBV6-6 with TRBJ1-1; D gene uncertain. V lost 5 bases to trimming and J lost 4 bases, with 11 bases between them. This CDR3 region has 13 residues. Germline V gives CDR1 MNHNY, CDR2 SVGAGI (reference sequence). CDR3 sequence (DNA): TGTGCCAGCAGTCCGGTTGGCGGCACTGAAGCTTTCTTT. It yields the protein CASSPVGGTEAFF.

The chain recombines TRBV10-3 with TRBJ2-1; D is ambiguous. Trimming took 10 bases from V and 6 from J, leaving 13 bases between them. Germline CDR1 reads ENHRY; CDR2 reads SYGVKD. CDR3 length: 12 residues. CDR3: CATQSDSNEQFF. The CDR3 DNA is TGTGCCACCCAGTCAGATAGCAATGAGCAGTTCTTC.

The V and J genes are TRBV24-1 and TRBJ1-2; D is unclear. Germline V gene data show CDR1 as KGHDR and CDR2 as SFDVKD. The CDR3 sequence is 13 residues long. V lost 4 bases and J lost 6, with 11 bases in between. This CDR3 is CATSERTGDGYTF. The CDR3 DNA reads as TGTGCCACCAGTGAAAGGACCGGGGATGGCTACACCTTC.

The V call is TRBV30, the J call TRBJ2-7; TRBD1 might be the D (6 bases). V was shortened by 2 bases and J by 6 bases, with 23 bases between the two germline ends. CDR1 is GTSNPN, CDR2 SVGIG, per germline (reference sequence). This CDR3 has 16 residues. The CDR3 here is CAWSRWSSTGSGEQYF. The CDR3 coding sequence is TGTGCCTGGAGTAGATGGAGTTCAACAGGGAGCGGCGAGCAGTACTTC.

This clone has a handful of counts. This chain joins TRBV5-5 and TRBJ1-2, with D perhaps TRBD1 (5 bases). In germline, CDR1 is SGHKS, CDR2 YYEKEE (reference sequence). The CDR3 covers 13 residues. Trimming removed 7 bases at V and 7 bases at J, with 17 bases between. The CDR3 DNA is TGTGCCAGCCTTCCAGGAGGGGTAGGTGGCTACACCTTC. It encodes CASLPGGVGGYTF.

The chain combines TRBV10-3 with TRBJ1-3; D is ambiguous. CDR3 size: 14 residues. Between the trimmed V and J ends, which lost 8 bases and 2 bases, there was a span of 13 bases. CDR1 ENHRY and CDR2 SYGVKD come from the germline V gene. The CDR3 spells CAIRQGGTGNTIYF. Here the CDR3 DNA reads TGTGCCATCCGACAAGGAGGCACTGGAAACACCATATATTTT.

This clone appeared a single time. J is TRBJ2-3 and V is TRBV6-5, with 8 bases matching TRBD2. The V gene's germline CDR1 is MNHEY and CDR2 SVGAGI. The CDR3 consists of 14 residues. Germline trimming cut 8 bases from V and 5 bases from J; bases unmatched to any gene: 9. The CDR3 protein is CASVQAGDLDTQYF. The CDR3 nucleotides read TGTGCCAGCGTTCAAGCGGGGGATCTAGATACGCAGTATTTT.

The gene calls are TRBV7-9 and TRBJ1-4; D not certain. The CDR3 extends over 16 amino acids. Germline loops: CDR1 SEHNR, CDR2 FQNEAQ (reference sequence). V shed 5 bases and J shed 0 bases, with 13 bases lying between them. The CDR3 region is CASSPGRVATNEKLFF. In DNA, the CDR3 is TGTGCCAGCAGCCCTGGCCGGGTCGCAACTAATGAAAAACTGTTTTTT.

The chain employs TRBV7-9 and TRBJ2-4; D is unresolved. Between the trimmed V and J ends, which lost 2 bases and 8 bases, there was a span of 10 bases. This CDR3 region has 13 residues. From germline, CDR1 is SEHNR and CDR2 FQNEAQ (reference sequence). The CDR3 nucleotides read TGTGCCAGCAGCTTAAGGGTCGAGGACATTCAGTACTTC. This translates into CASSLRVEDIQYF.

The rearrangement joins TRBV6-1 to TRBJ1-1; a weak D match, TRBD1 (6 bases). Trimming cost V 2 bases and J 6 bases, with 28 bases left between them. Germline values: CDR1 MNHNS, CDR2 SASEGT. CDR3 length: 19 amino acids. In DNA form, the CDR3 reads TGTGCCAGCAGTGAATGGATAGGCCGGGACCTTAAACGACAGGCTGAAGCTTTCTTT. Protein sequence: CASSEWIGRDLKRQAEAFF.

The J gene is TRBJ1-2, the V gene TRBV6-6; D is uncertain. Per the germline V gene, CDR1 is MNHNY and CDR2 is SVGAGI (reference sequence). The V gene lost 2 bases and the J gene lost 1 base, with 8 bases spanning the gap. The CDR3 contains 14 residues. The CDR3 coding sequence is TGTGCCAGCAGTTACGGCAGGAATAACTATGGCTACACCTTC. It yields the protein CASSYGRNNYGYTF.

Turning to this clone: The identical CDR3 is also encoded by other nucleotide sequences in the sample. The chain employs TRBV24-1 and TRBJ1-5; no definite D call. V gave up 9 bases and J gave up 2 bases, with 7 bases separating them. This CDR3 is 12 amino acids long. Germline V lookup: CDR1 KGHDR, CDR2 SFDVKD. In DNA form, the CDR3 reads TGTGCCACCGCCAAGGGCAATCAGCCCCAGCATTTT. This codes for CATAKGNQPQHF.

The V and J genes are TRBV5-4 and TRBJ1-1; perhaps TRBD1 as D (6 bases). Trimming shortened V by 9 bases and J by 1 base, and 19 bases separated the two germline ends. This CDR3 is 15 amino acids long. Germline-derived CDR1 and CDR2 are SGHNT and YYREEE (reference sequence). The CDR3, as DNA: TGTGCCAACCATAAACAGGGTGTGGGGAACACTGAAGCTTTCTTT. It specifies CANHKQGVGNTEAFF.

Concerning this clone itself: The junction differs from germline at one of its ends, possibly a read error. The V and J genes are TRBV7-9 and TRBJ2-3; D not resolved. The CDR3 is 17 amino acids. Germline-derived CDR1 and CDR2 are SEHNR and FQNEAQ (reference sequence). CDR3 region: CASTLDLDGLRTDTQYF. Written as DNA, the CDR3 is TGTGCCAGCACCTTAGATTTGGACGGGCTGAGGACAGATACGCAGTATTTT.